The rows below give T cell receptor beta chains drawn from one sample of a study of blood T cell repertoires in COVID-19. Some clones are missing from TCRdb's copy, which holds only in-frame ones; the method was immunoSEQ multiplex PCR. The sample has roughly 96,000 clones, 70% to 90% seen once. The sequencing input was peripheral blood. All receptors derive from a man in his sixties with acute or convalescent COVID-19. Both conserved end residues are part of each CDR3. A D gene is named only where the DNA matches it firmly. Some rows mark clone size as missing; the rest say once, few, many or name a class of expanded clone.

. TRBJ2-7 TRBD1 TRBV30 CAWSVLSGQGDLFEQYF TGTGCCTGGAGTGTACTAAGTGGGCAGGGGGACCTCTTCGAGCAGTACTTC
. TRBJ2-3 . TRBV7-9 CASSLLAGPADTQYF TGTGCCAGCAGCTTACTTGCAGGGCCGGCAGATACGCAGTATTTT
. TRBJ1-6 . TRBV18 CASSPGMESPLHF TGTGCCAGCTCACCAGGAATGGAGTCACCCCTCCACTTT
. TRBJ2-7 . TRBV5-1 CASSSSASSYEQYF TGCGCCAGCAGCTCATCCGCTAGCTCCTACGAGCAGTACTTC
once TRBJ1-4 . TRBV7-9 CASSQAEKLFF TGTGCCAGCAGCCAAGCTGAAAAACTGTTTTTT
. TRBJ1-5 . TRBV6-2/TRBV6-3 CASSYSGGRQPQHF TGTGCCAGCAGTTACTCTGGAGGACGTCAGCCCCAGCATTTT
. TRBJ1-2 . TRBV9 CASSVDFYGYTF TGTGCCAGCAGCGTAGACTTCTATGGCTACACCTTC
. TRBJ2-3 TRBD2 TRBV7-8 CASSLASSGAGYTQYF TGTGCCAGCAGCTTAGCGTCTAGCGGCGCGGGATATACGCAGTATTTT
once TRBJ2-5 TRBD2 TRBV10-1 CASSESSGGQETQYF TGCGCCAGCAGTGAGTCCAGCGGGGGCCAAGAGACCCAGTACTTC
. TRBJ1-6 . TRBV3-1/TRBV3-2 CASSRGLNNSPLHF TGTGCCAGCAGCCGGGGACTGAATAATTCACCCCTCCACTTT
. TRBJ2-2 . TRBV24-1 CATTGTQNTGELFF TGTGCCACCACCGGGACTCAGAACACCGGGGAGCTGTTTTTT
. TRBJ2-7 TRBD1 TRBV6-5 CASANDGTGLYEQYF TGTGCCAGCGCCAACGACGGGACAGGTCTTTACGAGCAGTACTTC
. TRBJ1-1 . TRBV9 CASSRSGRDEAFF TGTGCCAGCAGTCGTAGCGGTAGGGATGAAGCTTTCTTT
. TRBJ1-1 TRBD1 TRBV18 CASSPSLGQGGTEAFF TGTGCCAGCTCACCTTCGCTTGGACAGGGTGGAACTGAAGCTTTCTTT
. TRBJ2-1 TRBD2 TRBV4-1 CASSLEEGLAVIHEQFF TGCGCCAGCAGCTTAGAGGAAGGGCTAGCGGTAATCCATGAGCAGTTCTTC
. TRBJ1-2 . TRBV19 CASSIEDLNYGYTF TGCGCCAGTAGTATAGAGGACTTAAACTATGGCTACACCTTC
. TRBJ1-4 TRBD1 TRBV7-9 CASKRTGGYEKLFF TGTGCCAGCAAGCGGACAGGGGGCTATGAAAAACTGTTTTTT
. TRBJ2-1 TRBD2 TRBV9 CASSAGTSGGPREQFF TGTGCCAGCAGCGCCGGGACTAGCGGGGGGCCCCGTGAGCAGTTCTTC
. TRBJ1-5 . TRBV6-5 CASSPRYSNQPQHF TGTGCCAGCAGCCCGCGGTATAGCAATCAGCCCCAGCATTTT
. TRBJ2-7 . TRBV6-1 CASSEAGGSYEQYF TGTGCCAGCAGTGAAGCGGGGGGATCCTACGAGCAGTACTTC
. TRBJ2-3 . TRBV27 CASKLSSTDTQYF TGTGCCAGCAAGCTCTCTAGCACAGATACGCAGTATTTT
few TRBJ2-2 TRBD1 TRBV7-2 CASSYTGTGGSTGELFF TGTGCCAGCAGCTATACCGGGACAGGGGGCAGCACCGGGGAGCTGTTTTTT
many TRBJ2-7 TRBD1 TRBV11-3 CASSFGRGRADYEQYF TGTGCCAGCAGCTTTGGCAGGGGGAGAGCTGACTACGAGCAGTACTTC
. TRBJ2-1 . TRBV7-2 CASSLTGHPYNEQFF TGTGCCAGCAGCTTGACGGGACACCCATACAATGAGCAGTTCTTC
. TRBJ2-3 TRBD2 TRBV2 CASSALAGDTDTQYF TGTGCCAGCAGCGCTCTAGCGGGAGACACAGATACGCAGTATTTT
. TRBJ1-1 . TRBV27 CASSFGGGNTEAFF TGTGCCAGCAGTTTCGGGGGGGGGAACACTGAAGCTTTCTTT
. TRBJ1-1 TRBD1 TRBV6-5 CASSSVDRDAFF TGTGCCAGCAGTTCGGTCGACAGGGATGCTTTCTTT
. TRBJ2-2 . TRBV6-5 CASNPTGPTGELFF TGTGCCAGCAACCCTACAGGGCCGACCGGGGAGCTGTTTTTT
. TRBJ2-1 . TRBV10-1 CATGRGNEQFF TGCGCCACCGGCAGGGGAAATGAGCAGTTCTTC
. TRBJ2-3 . TRBV11-3 CASSPLRGITDTQYF TGTGCCAGCAGCCCCCTCCGGGGGATCACAGATACGCAGTATTTT
. TRBJ1-2 TRBD1 TRBV4-3 CASSQAGTGYGYTF TGCGCCAGCAGCCAAGCCGGGACAGGCTATGGCTACACCTTC
. TRBJ2-5 . TRBV12-3/TRBV12-4 CASRVADPGTQYF TGTGCCAGCAGGGTAGCGGACCCGGGGACCCAGTACTTC
. TRBJ2-5 TRBD2 TRBV7-7 CASSPLAGSGETQYF TGTGCCAGCAGCCCGCTAGCGGGGTCGGGAGAGACCCAGTACTTC
. TRBJ1-6 . TRBV11-3 CASSLESRGNSPLHF TGTGCCAGCAGCTTAGAATCACGCGGGAATTCACCCCTCCACTTT
. TRBJ2-1 TRBD2 TRBV30 CAWSEGTSGVNEQFF TGTGCCTGGAGTGAGGGGACTAGCGGGGTGAATGAGCAGTTCTTC
. TRBJ1-1 . TRBV19 CASSIVGDLANTEAFF TGTGCCAGTAGTATTGTAGGGGATTTGGCTAACACTGAAGCTTTCTTT
. TRBJ1-1 . TRBV3-1/TRBV3-2 CASSQDRDDFEAFF TGTGCCAGCAGCCAAGATCGGGATGACTTTGAAGCTTTCTTT